Given below is one TCR beta chain in context. The sample originates from a study of blood T cell repertoires in COVID-19. On the study more broadly: The United States, Italy and Spain provided the acute and convalescent COVID-19 samples. From T cells, B-cell-depleted T cells, or PBMCs came the material, which was cDNA or gDNA.

In the authors' workflow: Researchers report that nucleated cell counts were estimated from reference gene primer amplification. Sequencing was performed with immunoSEQ multiplex PCR; in TCRdb, only in-frame clones are kept and a portion is missing. The V and J calls and clone size come from that table; D and trimming were worked out from the DNA. The profile shows 90,000 to 120,000 clones, around 83% of them singletons. Specimen: peripheral blood. The TCR sequence derives from a man in his sixties or seventies with acute or convalescent COVID-19.

The DNA of the CDR3 is TGTGCCAGCAGGCCAGGGACAGGGGGCACTGAAGCTTTCTTT. Amino acid sequence: CASRPGTGGTEAFF. The chain has TRBV6-5 and TRBJ1-1; 11 bases agree with TRBD1. CDR1 and CDR2 (germline): MNHEY, SVGAGI. The J segment lost 4 bases and the V segment lost 6 bases, leaving 4 bases of the junction unmatched. This CDR3 has 14 residues.